Here is one T cell receptor beta chain with its context. This sample is drawn from a study of neurological immune-mediated disorders. One entry per CDR3 protein results from TCRdb running MiXCR on the 5' RACE reads. The sample shows 55,000 to 75,000 distinct CDR3 sequences, roughly 5.6% of them seen only once. Sequences were obtained from PBMCs. The receptor was isolated from a woman in her thirties with multiple sclerosis.

CDR3 sequence: CASSFFTPNTEAFF. CDR3 DNA sequence: TGTGCCAGCAGCTTTTTCACACCGAACACTGAAGCTTTCTTT. The chain couples TRBV7-2 to TRBJ1-1; D remains ambiguous. From germline, CDR1 is SGHTA and CDR2 FQGNSA. The CDR3 runs 14 residues. Deletions cut 3 bases from V and 1 base from J, with 9 bases between.